This T cell receptor (beta chain) derives from a study of T cells in Graves' hyperthyroidism and ophthalmopathy (dated by TCRdb to the late 2010s). A note on the overall study: Peripheral blood was collected at initial diagnosis, before any treatment. A discovery cohort of roughly 96 patients, about 40 with Graves' ophthalmopathy and roughly 59 with stable Graves' hyperthyroidism, was used to find distinguishing TCR V-J signatures. An independent validation cohort of 18 to 20 hyperthyroidism patients and 17 patients who later progressed to ophthalmopathy tested prospective prediction of ophthalmopathy. For training and testing, the 100 or so patients in the discovery cohort were randomly divided in a 7:3 ratio. The study also compared thyroid tissue and blood T-cell repertoires from 5 to 7 Graves' hyperthyroidism patients. After blood sampling, hyperthyroidism patients were treated with methimazole at a starting dose of 30 mg daily, and ophthalmopathy patients were treated with high-dose intravenous methylprednisolone. The paper reports TCR Vbeta CDR3 sequencing of 135 peripheral blood samples: 43 ophthalmopathy, under 80 hyperthyroidism and roughly 17 progressor patients. Study-wide findings and limitations: A model built on a 13 V-J signature distinguished ophthalmopathy from stable hyperthyroidism, reaching around 87% sensitivity and around 81% specificity in cross-validation and 80%/75% in testing. During validation, the model predicted progression to ophthalmopathy a median of approximately 6.5 months ahead of onset, with almost 71% sensitivity and 72% to 80% specificity. Most expanded thyroid clonotypes (frequency above 0.001) were also detected in blood, a finding suggesting that blood repertoires may reflect thyroid immune responses. No statistical method was used to fix the sample size in advance, and group allocation was not hidden from the investigators.

Ophthalmopathy patients had moderately to severely active disease, Clinical Activity Score of at least 3, NOSPECS grade of at least 4, and duration under 3 months. Exclusion was applied to patients with uncontrolled infections, other autoimmune diseases, pregnancy or lactation. Diagnoses were established on the basis of clinical symptoms, serum thyroxine and TRAb, thyroid ultrasound, and orbital computed tomography. Ficoll-Paque density gradient centrifugation was used to isolate PBMCs from 9.5 to 10 ml of fresh peripheral blood. Total RNA was extracted with Trizol reagent, and quality was checked on an Agilent 2100 Bioanalyzer. Trimmed from V: 5 bases; trimmed from J: 7 bases; junction bases lacking a gene match: 8. The germline V gene provides CDR1 MDHEN and CDR2 SYDVKM. Including the terminal cysteine and phenylalanine, the CDR3 comprises 15 residues. Only CDR3 DNA remains: 45 bases, in frame from the first base.

Concerning this clonotype: Its specific antigen is unknown. Base-call qualities are not available, and no considerably larger clone is one nucleotide away.

Amplification of TCR beta CDR3 regions was carried out from RNA transcripts. A first-round RT-PCR of the TCR CDR3 used the HTBI primer set with the Qiagen OneStep RT-PCR kit. Libraries were constructed in a second round of multiplex PCR, after which size selection and purification were carried out. Paired-end sequencing of the libraries was performed with 100 bp reads on an Illumina HiSeq2000. The original pipeline was this. SOAPnuke was used to process the raw data, removing reads that contained adapters or uncalled bases, had a mean Phred below 15, or lacked an exact match to the constant primer or identifier. High-quality paired reads were merged using COPE v1.2.5, and each unique nucleotide sequence was defined as a clonotype. Clonotypes were aligned to IMGT TRBV, TRBD and TRBJ reference segments using MiTCR v1.1. Analysis was restricted to V-J combinations with a frequency above 0.0001, which covered 98% to 99.2% of repertoires. A TCS score was defined as the ratio of F50 (clonal expansion) to E x V (chaos), with BLOSUM62-based TCRdist applied between CDR3 peptides within each V-J. Welch's t-statistics and random forest reduced roughly 540 V-J features to 13, which were used in a naive Bayes classifier (R e1071). In-frame beta chains were kept once TCRdb had trimmed the public reads at Q25 with fastp and called clones with MiXCR. Rows are unified per CDR3 protein, each entry keeping the most common DNA and genes. The V and J calls come from TCRdb's annotation, not from the publication. The sample table holds about 530,000 distinct CDR3 sequences, of which 15% to 20% were seen once. The ten top clones hold about 16% of the sample.

This receptor was identified in a woman aged 18-30 years with Graves' ophthalmopathy. The chain is made from TRBV28 and TRBJ1-6; TRBD1 fits 7 bases in the junction. The sequencing sample was made of blood. The DNA reads as follows: TGTGCCAGCAGTCGGGACAGAATACCCAATTCACCCCTCCACTTT. Its coded protein is CASSRDRIPNSPLHF.